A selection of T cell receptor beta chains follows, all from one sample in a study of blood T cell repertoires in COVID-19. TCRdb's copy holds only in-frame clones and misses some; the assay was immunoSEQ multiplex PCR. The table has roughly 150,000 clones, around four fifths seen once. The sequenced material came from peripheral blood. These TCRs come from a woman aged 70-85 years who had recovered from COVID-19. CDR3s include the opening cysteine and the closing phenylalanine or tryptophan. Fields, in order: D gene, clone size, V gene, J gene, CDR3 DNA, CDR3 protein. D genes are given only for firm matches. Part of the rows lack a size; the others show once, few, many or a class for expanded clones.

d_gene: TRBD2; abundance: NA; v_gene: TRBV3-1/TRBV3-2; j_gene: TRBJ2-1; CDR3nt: TGTGCCAGCAGCCAAGTCTCGGGAGGATCTGTGGATCCGTTCTTC; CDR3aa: CASSQVSGGSVDPFF
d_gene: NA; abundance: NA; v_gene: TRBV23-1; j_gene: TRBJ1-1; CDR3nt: TGCGCCAGCAGTCAATCGGGCAGGGCAGAGGAAGCTTTCTTT; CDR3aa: CASSQSGRAEEAFF
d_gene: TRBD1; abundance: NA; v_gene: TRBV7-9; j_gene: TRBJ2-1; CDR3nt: TGTGCCAGCAGCTCCCCGGGACAGATAAACAATGAGCAGTTCTTC; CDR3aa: CASSSPGQINNEQFF
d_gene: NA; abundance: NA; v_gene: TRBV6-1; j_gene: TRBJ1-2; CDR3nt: TGTGCCAGCAGTGAAGGGGGCTGGGGGAGGTATGGCTACACCTTC; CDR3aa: CASSEGGWGRYGYTF
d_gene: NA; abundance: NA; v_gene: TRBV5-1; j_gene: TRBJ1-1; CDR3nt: TGCGCCAGCAGCCCCACCGCGGGGAACACTGAAGCTTTCTTT; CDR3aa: CASSPTAGNTEAFF
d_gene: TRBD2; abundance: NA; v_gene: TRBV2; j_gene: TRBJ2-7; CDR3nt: TGTGCCAGCAGTGAATTGCGGGGGACCCCCTACGAGCAGTACTTC; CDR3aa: CASSELRGTPYEQYF
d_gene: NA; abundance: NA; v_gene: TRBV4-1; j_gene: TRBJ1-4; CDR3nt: TGCGCCAGCAGCCAAGTTTCGCAGGGCAGGGAATCCCCCACAACTAATGAAAAACTGTTTTTT; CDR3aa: CASSQVSQGRESPTTNEKLFF
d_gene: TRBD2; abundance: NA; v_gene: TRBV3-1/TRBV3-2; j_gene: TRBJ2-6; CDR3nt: TGTGCCAGCAGCCTCCGGACTAGCGGGGATACTGGGGCCAACGTCCTGACTTTC; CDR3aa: CASSLRTSGDTGANVLTF
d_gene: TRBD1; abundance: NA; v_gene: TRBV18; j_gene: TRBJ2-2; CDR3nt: TGTGCCAGCTCACCACCTGGGGCAGGGGGATCCGGGGAGCTGTTTTTT; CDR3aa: CASSPPGAGGSGELFF
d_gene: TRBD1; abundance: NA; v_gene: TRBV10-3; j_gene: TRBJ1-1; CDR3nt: TGTGCCATCAGTGAAGGACAGGGAGAAACTGAAGCTTTCTTT; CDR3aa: CAISEGQGETEAFF
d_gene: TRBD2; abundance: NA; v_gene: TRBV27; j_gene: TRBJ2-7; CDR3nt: TGTGCCAGCACCACACTAGCGGGTGGACTTCACGAGCAGTACTTC; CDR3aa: CASTTLAGGLHEQYF
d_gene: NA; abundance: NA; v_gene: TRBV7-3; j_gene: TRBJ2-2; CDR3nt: TGTGCCAGCAGCCCGAGAGGGGGGGGCACCGGGGAGCTGTTTTTT; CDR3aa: CASSPRGGGTGELFF
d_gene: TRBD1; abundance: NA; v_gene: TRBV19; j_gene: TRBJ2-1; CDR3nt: TGTGCCAGTAGCGAGACAGGGCAGGCCTACAATGAGCAGTTCTTC; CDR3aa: CASSETGQAYNEQFF
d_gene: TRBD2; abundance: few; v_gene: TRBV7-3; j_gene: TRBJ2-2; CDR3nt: TGTGCCAGCAGCCCGAGACCGGGACTAGCGGGAGTGTGGGGCACCGGGGAGCTGTTTTTT; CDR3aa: CASSPRPGLAGVWGTGELFF
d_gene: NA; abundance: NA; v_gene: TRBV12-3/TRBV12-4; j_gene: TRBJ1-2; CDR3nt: TGTGCCAGCACCCGGGGTTTGGCCTATGGCTACACCTTC; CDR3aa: CASTRGLAYGYTF
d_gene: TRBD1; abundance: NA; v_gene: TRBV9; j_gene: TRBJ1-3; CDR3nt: TGTGCCAGCAGCGACCGGGACAGGTGGGACACCATATATTTT; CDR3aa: CASSDRDRWDTIYF
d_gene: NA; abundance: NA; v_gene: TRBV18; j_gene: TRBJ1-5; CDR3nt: TGTGCCAGCTCATCCCTGTTAAATCAGCCCCAGCATTTT; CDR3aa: CASSSLLNQPQHF
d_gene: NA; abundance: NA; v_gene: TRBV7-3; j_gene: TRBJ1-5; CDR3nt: TGTGCCAGCAGCGCGGACAGATATCAGCCCCAGCATTTT; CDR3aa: CASSADRYQPQHF
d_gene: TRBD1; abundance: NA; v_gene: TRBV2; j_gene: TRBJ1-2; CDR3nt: TGTGCCAGCAGCGCAGTCGGACAGGCGCCCTATGGCTACACCTTC; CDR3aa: CASSAVGQAPYGYTF
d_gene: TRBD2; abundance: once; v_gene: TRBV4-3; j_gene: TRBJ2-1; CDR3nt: TGCGCCAGCAGCCGGTTAGCGGGAGTTTCATACAATGAGCAGTTCTTC; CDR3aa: CASSRLAGVSYNEQFF
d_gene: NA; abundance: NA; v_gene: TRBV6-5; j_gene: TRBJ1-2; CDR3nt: TGTGCCAGCAGCCCCTGGGGGGTAGGGAATGGCTACACCTTC; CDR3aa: CASSPWGVGNGYTF
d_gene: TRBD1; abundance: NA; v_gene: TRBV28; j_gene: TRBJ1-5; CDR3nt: TGTGCCAGCAGACCGGGACAGGGGGCTTTCAATCAGCCCCAGCATTTT; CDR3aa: CASRPGQGAFNQPQHF
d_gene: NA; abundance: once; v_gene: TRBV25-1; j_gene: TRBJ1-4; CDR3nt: TGTGCCAGCAGTGACCCTGGGACTTTTTGGGCTAATGAAAAACTGTTTTTT; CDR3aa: CASSDPGTFWANEKLFF
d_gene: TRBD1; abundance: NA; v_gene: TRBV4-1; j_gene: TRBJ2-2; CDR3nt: TGCGCCAGCAGCCGGGGAGAGGGGGCGGCCGGGGAGCTGTTTTTT; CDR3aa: CASSRGEGAAGELFF
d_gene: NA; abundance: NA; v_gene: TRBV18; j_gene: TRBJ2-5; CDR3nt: TGTGCCAGCTCCCCTCAGGGGGAGACCCAGTACTTC; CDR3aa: CASSPQGETQYF
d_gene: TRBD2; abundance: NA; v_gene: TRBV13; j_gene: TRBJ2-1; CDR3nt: TGTGCCAGCAGCACCCGACTAGCGGGGGATCTTGAGCAGTTCTTC; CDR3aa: CASSTRLAGDLEQFF
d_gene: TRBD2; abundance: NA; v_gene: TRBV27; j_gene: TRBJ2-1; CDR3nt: TGTGCCAGCAGGGTGGTAGCGGGAGGCCATGAGCAGTTCTTC; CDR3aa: CASRVVAGGHEQFF
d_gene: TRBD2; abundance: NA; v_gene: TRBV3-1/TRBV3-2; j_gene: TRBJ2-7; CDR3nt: TGTGCCAGCAGCCCGACTAGCGGGAGGGCCGGTTGGTACGAGCAGTACTTC; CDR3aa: CASSPTSGRAGWYEQYF
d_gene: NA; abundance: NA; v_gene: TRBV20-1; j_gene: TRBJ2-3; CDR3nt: TGCAGTGCTAGTCGCGGGCCCAGCACAGATACGCAGTATTTT; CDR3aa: CSASRGPSTDTQYF
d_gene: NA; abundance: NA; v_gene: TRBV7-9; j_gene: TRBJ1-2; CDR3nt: TGTGCCAGCAGCCTCTGGAGGAGTAACTATGGCTACACCTTC; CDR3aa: CASSLWRSNYGYTF
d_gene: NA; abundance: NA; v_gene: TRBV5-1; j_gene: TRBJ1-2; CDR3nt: TGCGCCAGCAGCTTGGGCTCCTCCCTCGGTGGCTACACCTTC; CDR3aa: CASSLGSSLGGYTF
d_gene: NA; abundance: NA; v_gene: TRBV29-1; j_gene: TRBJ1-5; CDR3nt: TGCAGCGTTGGGGACACCAATAGCAATCAGCCCCAGCATTTT; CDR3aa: CSVGDTNSNQPQHF
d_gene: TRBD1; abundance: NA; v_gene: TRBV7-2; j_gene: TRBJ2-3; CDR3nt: TGTGCCAGCAGTAAACAGGGGGACACAGATACGCAGTATTTT; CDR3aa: CASSKQGDTDTQYF
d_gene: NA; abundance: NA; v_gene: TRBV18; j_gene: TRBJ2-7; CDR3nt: TGTGCCAGCTCACCTTTAGCCGGCGGGGTCTACGAGCAGTACTTC; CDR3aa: CASSPLAGGVYEQYF
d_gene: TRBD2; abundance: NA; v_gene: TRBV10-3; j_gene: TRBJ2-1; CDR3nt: TGTGCCATCAGGGGGGTAGGGACTAGCGATGAGCAGTTCTTC; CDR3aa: CAIRGVGTSDEQFF
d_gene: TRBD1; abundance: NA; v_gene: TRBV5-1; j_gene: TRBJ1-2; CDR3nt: TGCGCCAGCAGCCCGGGACAGCCGGGAAGTGGCTACACCTTC; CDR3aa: CASSPGQPGSGYTF
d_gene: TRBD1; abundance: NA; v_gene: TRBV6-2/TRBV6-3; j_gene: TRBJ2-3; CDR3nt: TGTGCCAGCAGTTACGGGACAGGGAGCGCAGATACGCAGTATTTT; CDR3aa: CASSYGTGSADTQYF
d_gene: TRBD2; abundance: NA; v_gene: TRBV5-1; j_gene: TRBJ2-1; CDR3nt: TGCGCCAGCAGCCTGGCGGGGGGGGCGCGGAACAATGAGCAGTTCTTC; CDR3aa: CASSLAGGARNNEQFF
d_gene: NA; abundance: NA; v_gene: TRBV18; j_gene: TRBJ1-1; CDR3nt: TGTGCCAGCTCACCGAGCACCATGAACACTGAAGCTTTCTTT; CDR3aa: CASSPSTMNTEAFF
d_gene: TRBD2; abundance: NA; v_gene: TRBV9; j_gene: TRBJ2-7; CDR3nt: TGTGCCAGCAGCCCGCGACTAGCGGGAGCCTACGAGCAGTACTTC; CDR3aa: CASSPRLAGAYEQYF
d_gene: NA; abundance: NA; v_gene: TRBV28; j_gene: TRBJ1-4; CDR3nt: TGTGCCAGCACCCCTGGGGGGGGAGTGGGGAATGAAAAACTGTTTTTT; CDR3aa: CASTPGGGVGNEKLFF
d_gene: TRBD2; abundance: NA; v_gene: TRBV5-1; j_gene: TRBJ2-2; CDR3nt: TGCGCCAGCAGCCCCCGGGGGGGGGACACCGGGGAGCTGTTTTTT; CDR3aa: CASSPRGGDTGELFF
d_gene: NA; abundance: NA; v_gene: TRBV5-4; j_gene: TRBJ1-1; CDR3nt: TGTGCCAGCAGCTTGGTTGAACAGGGAGACACTGAAGCTTTCTTT; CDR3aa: CASSLVEQGDTEAFF
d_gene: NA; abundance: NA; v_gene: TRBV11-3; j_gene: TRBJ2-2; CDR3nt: TGTGCCAGCAGCGCAAGGGGGTTCGGGGAGCTGTTTTTT; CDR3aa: CASSARGFGELFF
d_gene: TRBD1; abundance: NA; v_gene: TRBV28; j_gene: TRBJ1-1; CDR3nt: TGTGCCAGCAATAAGGACAGGGAGGGCACTGAAGCTTTCTTT; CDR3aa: CASNKDREGTEAFF
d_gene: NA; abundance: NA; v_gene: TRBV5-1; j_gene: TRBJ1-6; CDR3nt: TGCGCCAGCAGGGTGGGGTCAGGGAAGGAGTCACCCCTCCACTTT; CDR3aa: CASRVGSGKESPLHF
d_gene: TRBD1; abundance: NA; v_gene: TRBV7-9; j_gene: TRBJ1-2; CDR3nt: TGTGCCAGCAGCTTACGAAAGACAGGGAGATACTATGGCTACACCTTC; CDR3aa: CASSLRKTGRYYGYTF
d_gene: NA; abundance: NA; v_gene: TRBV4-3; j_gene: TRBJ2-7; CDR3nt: TGCGCCAGCAGCCAAGGGGGCAGGGTCTACGAGCAGTACTTC; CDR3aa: CASSQGGRVYEQYF
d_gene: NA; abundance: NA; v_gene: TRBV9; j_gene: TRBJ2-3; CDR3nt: TGTGCCAGCAGCGTAGCACAGGGCGCAGATACGCAGTATTTT; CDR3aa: CASSVAQGADTQYF
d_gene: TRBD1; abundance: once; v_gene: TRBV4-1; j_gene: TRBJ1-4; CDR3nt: TGCGCCAGCAGCCATGTCGGACAGGGGCCGACTAATGAAAAACTGTTTTTT; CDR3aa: CASSHVGQGPTNEKLFF
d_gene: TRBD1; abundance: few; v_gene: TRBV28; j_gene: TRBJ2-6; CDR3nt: TGTGCCAGCACCACAGGGGCCCCCTCTGGGGCCAACGTCCTGACTTTC; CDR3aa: CASTTGAPSGANVLTF
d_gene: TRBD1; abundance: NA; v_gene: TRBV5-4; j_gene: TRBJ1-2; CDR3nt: TGTGCCAGCAGCCCCGGGACAGCCTATGGCTACACCTTC; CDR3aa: CASSPGTAYGYTF
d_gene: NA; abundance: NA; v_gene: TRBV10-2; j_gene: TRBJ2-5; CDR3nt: TGCGCCAGCAGTGATCGAACAGGGAAGGGTGCAGGGGGGGAGACCCAGTACTTC; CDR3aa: CASSDRTGKGAGGETQYF
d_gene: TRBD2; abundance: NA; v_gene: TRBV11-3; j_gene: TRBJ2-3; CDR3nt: TGTGCCAGCAGCTTAGGGGGTCTAGCGGGAGAGGTGGATACGCAGTATTTT; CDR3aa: CASSLGGLAGEVDTQYF
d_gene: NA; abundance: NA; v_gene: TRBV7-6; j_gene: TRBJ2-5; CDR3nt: TGTGCCAGCACGTACCGACTGGGAGAGACCCAGTACTTC; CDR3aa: CASTYRLGETQYF